This TCR beta chain came from a study of cytomegalovirus exposure and HLA in healthy donors (TCRdb year 2017). Concerning the study at large: According to an earlier analysis of a few hundred of the donors, about 180 million T cells yielded over 100 million unique TCR beta sequences and about 300 Gb of sequence data. An early release covering over 500 HLA-typed donors comprised about 320 gigabases of sequencing data and around 86 million unique TCR sequences. Of the approximately 400 genotyped donors, approximately 83% fell in the genetic ancestry cluster associated with self-reported Caucasian donors. The study aimed to test whether cataloging public T cell receptors could reveal signatures of past pathogen exposure. Using immunosequencing, the study profiled T cell repertoires from 500 to 800 subjects and related those repertoires to cytomegalovirus serostatus. In addition to the first cohort of about 650 subjects, a separate validation cohort of 120 different subjects was used. The study combined high-throughput TCR immunosequencing, statistical association of individual TCRs with disease status, and machine learning to predict cytomegalovirus infection status. In a later analysis, previously published TCR beta repertoires from about 640 donors were re-analyzed and high-resolution HLA genotyping was added so that TCR occurrence patterns could be studied. Rather than using new phenotypic data, the later analysis identified candidate immune exposures from TCR beta sequences and from how often those sequences occurred across donors. An earlier analysis of some 600 of the donors applied high-throughput TCR beta sequencing to assess whether each TCR beta V gene segment acted as functional or pseudogenic. Donor age, sex, ethnicity and CMV serostatus were compiled alongside the repertoire data. A later genetic analysis took genome-wide SNP genotypes for about 55% of the 666 donors and used that subset as a discovery cohort. All discovery cohort repertoires had been generated on a single sequencing platform. HLA typing covered class I and class II loci at four-digit resolution. Typing coverage differed by locus: A, B, C, DRB1 and DQB1 were typed in about 629-630 donors, DQA1 in 500 to 550, DPA1 in 600 to 610, and DPB1 in around 490. Roughly five DR-DQ haplotypes were treated as single units for association and clustering because of strong linkage in the cohort. On average, 235,054 unique TCR beta nucleotide sequences were sequenced per donor among 398 genotyped donors of the cohort, with around 19% of those sequences being non-productive. Points the paper makes about the study in general: The sequencing pipeline was judged likely to have produced a cluster of highly shared sequence variants as a technical artifact. Linkage disequilibrium might explain the correlated functional status among segregating V segments, but an unknown experimental factor could not be ruled out. In vitro tests confirmed that a few of the cytomegalovirus-associated TCR beta chains recognize cytomegalovirus antigens. A later analysis found that HLA-associated TCR beta chains were more clonally expanded and had lower generation probabilities than equally common non-associated chains. Across donors, most TCR sequences were observed very rarely, whereas some public TCRs were present in many individuals. Because counts were too low, seventeen rarely observed V segments, including chromosome 9 orphons, were excluded from the earlier analysis of around 640 of the donors. HLA typing was unavailable for some donors at each locus, so association tests used only the typed subset. In this cohort, only TCR beta chains were sequenced, and detectable features were limited by the absence of alpha or paired-chain data. In a later analysis, the rate of TCR association differed among HLA loci, with DRB1 alleles having the most associated TCRs and HLA-C alleles having the fewest. In an earlier analysis of fewer than 750 of the donors, most TCR beta V segments were observed in productive rearrangements about 87% or about 30% of the time, broadly matching IMGT annotations. Sequencing depth was assumed to be roughly uniform across donors in the presence/absence analyses, though that assumption may not hold. The only immune exposure information available for the cohort was CMV serostatus. Assigning TCR associations to individual alleles was difficult when HLA alleles, especially DR and DQ, strongly co-occurred. A further reported finding was that TCR beta sequences accurately predicted the HLA-A and HLA-B alleles for most subjects in the first cohort. A later genetic analysis associated a missense DCLRE1C variant with V-gene and J-gene trimming of TCR beta chains, and an independent cohort replicated the association. Cytomegalovirus status was reported to be diagnosed by the classifier with high specificity and sensitivity in both the original and validation cohorts. Several of the top co-occurrence clusters appeared to be linked to parvovirus B19, influenza, CMV and Epstein-Barr virus, according to a later analysis. Most CMV-associated TCR beta chains appeared to be HLA-restricted in a later analysis, and the HLA associations seemed to be driven largely by CMV exposure. In a later genetic analysis, fewer N-insertions in productive TCRs were reported among donors in an Asian-associated ancestry cluster than the roughly 640-donor mean. A later analysis associated 17,000 or so TCR beta sequences with specific HLA alleles at a false discovery rate of 0.05. The authors suggested that the approach could potentially be extended to other disease states and immunological phenotypes. In the study, about 150 TCR beta chains were listed as associated with cytomegalovirus. Some IMGT-functional V segments, including TRBV6-2 and TRBV6-3, could not be told apart with the 87-base-pair reads, so those segments were excluded.

Library preparation was by the immunoSEQ multiplex PCR assay. For the multiplex PCR, a mixture combining 60 forward primers for TCR Vbeta segments and 13 reverse primers for TCR Jbeta segments was used. The CDR3 region of rearranged TCR beta genes was amplified from genomic DNA with a multiplex PCR assay. The Illumina HiSeq System was used to sequence the amplified TCR beta libraries as 87-base-pair reads. Per the original workflow: A later analysis counted some 80 million unique TCR beta chains across the 650 to 800 repertoires, and some 11 million of these chains were shared by at least two donors. Raw reads were error-corrected and collapsed into unique sequences with a nearest-neighbor algorithm that merged closely related sequences to remove PCR and sequencing errors. Alignment of CDR3 sequences to IMGT reference sequences was used to assign V, D and J gene segments. For a sequence to be retained, at least a six-nucleotide match to both a V gene segment and a J gene segment was required. Rearrangements were called productive when the CDR3 lacked stop codons and stayed in frame with V and J; all others were non-productive. Following IMGT convention, CDR3 was defined as the stretch from the second conserved V-encoded cysteine up to the conserved J-encoded phenylalanine. The earlier analysis of about 500 of the donors excluded sequences that lacked an unambiguous match to a single V gene segment. An earlier analysis of several hundred of the donors called V segments functional above 56.7% productive rearrangements and segregating when the between-donor standard deviation exceeded 5%. A statistical classification framework was developed to diagnose cytomegalovirus status using the catalog of TCR beta chain sequences. A later analysis assigned V and J genes by comparing TCR nucleotide sequences with IMGT/GENE-DB human TR gene sequences. In a later analysis, CDR3 sequences and most-parsimonious VDJ recombination scenarios were assigned using the TCRdist pipeline. In a later analysis, each TCR beta chain was defined by its CDR3 amino acid sequence together with its V-gene family, and reads without a unique V-gene family were excluded. In a later analysis, approximately 590 highly shared, low-generation-probability nucleotide sequences were removed to address suspected cross-contamination and a sequencing artifact. For each public chain, a later analysis derived a clonal expansion index from normalized ranks of inferred template counts within each repertoire. In a later analysis, generation probabilities were computed using a VDJ recombination model fitted to out-of-frame rearrangements, and the results were checked against IGoR. In a later analysis, TCR-TCR, TCR-HLA and TCR-CMV co-occurrence was scored with hypergeometric tests, and a repertoire-size bias correction was applied to TCR pairs. False discovery rates were estimated in a later analysis by permuting HLA or CMV assignments 20 times. In a later analysis, co-occurring TCRs were grouped using DBSCAN, and TCRdist sequence similarity was added for clustering within HLA-allele-positive subsets. For co-occurrence clustering, repertoires with fewer than 30,000 or more than 120,000 public chains were excluded, along with roughly 5 repertoires with anomalous nucleotide sharing. TCRdb carries this immuneACCESS record with in-frame sequences only. Its versions omit some clonotypes, under half of them owing to an unresolved V gene in the studies checked, with the rest unexplained. The D gene and trimming were derived from the DNA, and the V and J assignments and clone size from that table. The table of this sample itemizes approximately 58,000 clones. The ten largest clones add up to about 3.6% of the sample.

V is trimmed back by 5 bases and J by 4 bases, and the junction contains 7 bases that no gene match accounts for. The germline V gene gives CDR1 as SGHVS and CDR2 as FQNEAQ. The CDR3 numbers 15 residues from cysteine through phenylalanine. Only the CDR3 region is kept as DNA, spanning 45 bases read in frame from base 1. The cohort comprised approximately 700 healthy bone marrow donors. All cohort members were sampled while nominally healthy, although unrecorded immune exposures were likely present. The donor was CMV seronegative and was included in the group of 352 seronegative cohort members. A peripheral blood sample was collected from each donor, and TCR beta sequencing was performed on peripheral blood mononuclear cells. The Qiagen DNeasy Blood Extraction Kit was used to extract genomic DNA from the blood cell samples. Notes on this clone: The antigen it binds to is not known.

The rearranged segments are TRBV7-8 and TRBJ2-2, with 7 junctional bases fitting TRBD1. The source of this sequence is a woman younger than 30 in good health and CMV-seronegative. The sequencing sample was made of PBMCs. CDR3 region: CASSRQGRGTGELFF. The base sequence is TGTGCCAGCAGCAGACAGGGAAGGGGCACCGGGGAGCTGTTTTTT.